The next 28 T cell receptor beta chains were all read from a single sample in a study of shared clonotypes between healthy human individuals. Clones were sequenced by immunoSEQ multiplex PCR, and TCRdb holds only the in-frame ones, with some missing. This sample has approximately 2,300,000 clones; 85% to 95% occur once, and the top ten carry approximately 0.4%. The sequenced sample consisted of naive CD4+ T cells from PBMCs. The subset is: CD45RA+ positively selected. Receptors originate from a man between 18 and 29 years old in good health. Some clones in this sample may be carry-over from other donors' samples.

The rearrangement uses TRBV18 and TRBJ1-1; D perhaps matches TRBD1 (5 bases). The length of the CDR3 is 14 residues. With 1 base removed from V and 5 bases from J, the gap between germline ends came to 11 bases. CDR1 KGHSH and CDR2 LQKENI come from the germline V gene. CDR3 DNA: TGTGCCAGCTCACCACTGGAAAAGGGGACTGAAGCTTTCTTT. Translated: CASSPLEKGTEAFF.

This chain links TRBV19 with TRBJ2-1; 7 bases are shared with TRBD2. This CDR3 comprises 19 residues. V dropped 6 bases and J dropped 6; count of bases not matched to a gene: 23. The germline CDR1 and CDR2 sequences are LNHDA and SQIVND (reference sequence). Here the CDR3 DNA reads TGTGCCAGTAGCCAACCCGGGGGGACTACACAAGGACTAGGCAATGAGCAGTTCTTC. It is translated as CASSQPGGTTQGLGNEQFF.

On this clone itself: This sample includes further DNA sequences coding for the same CDR3. The chain is built from TRBV4-2 and TRBJ2-7, with 8 bases aligning to TRBD1. The V gene's germline CDR1 is LGHNA and CDR2 YNFKEQ. Trimming cost V 1 base and J 4 bases; bases outside gene matches: 6. The CDR3 runs to 15 residues. In DNA form, the CDR3 reads TGTGCCAGCAGCCAAGCGGGGACAGGAGAGTACGAGCAGTACTTC. Translation: CASSQAGTGEYEQYF.

The genes are TRBV11-3 and TRBJ2-1; D ambiguous. CDR1 is SGHNT, CDR2 YENEEA, per germline. Trimming took off 1 base at V and 6 bases at J, with 13 bases between the two ends. The CDR3 extends over 15 amino acids. The CDR3, as DNA: TGTGCCAGCAGCTTAGGAGGCGTTGACGGCAATGAGCAGTTCTTC. Its protein product is CASSLGGVDGNEQFF.

The chain recombines TRBV11-3 with TRBJ2-2, with 8 bases lining up with TRBD2. The CDR3 loop spans 15 amino acids. Germline V gene data show CDR1 as SGHNT and CDR2 as YENEEA. V shed 5 bases, J shed 5 bases, and the junction held 7 bases outside the gene matches. CDR3 sequence: CASSPHLAGTGELFF. DNA for the CDR3: TGTGCCAGCAGCCCACACTTAGCGGGAACCGGGGAGCTGTTTTTT.

The chain joins TRBV6-1 to TRBJ2-4, with D hard to call. Deletions cut 1 base from V and 8 bases from J, with 12 bases between. Germline V gene lookup returns CDR1 MNHNS and CDR2 SASEGT. The CDR3 runs 14 residues. Here the CDR3 reads CASSEDFYVDIQYF. The CDR3 DNA reads TGTGCCAGCAGTGAAGATTTCTACGTTGACATTCAGTACTTC.

Only a few counts were recorded for this clone. The V and J genes are TRBV10-2 and TRBJ1-1; D not certain. CDR3 size: 12 residues. CDR1 is WSHSY and CDR2 is SAAADI in the germline V gene. V was shortened by 7 bases and J by 6 bases, with 12 bases between the two germline ends. CDR3 coding DNA: TGCGCCAGCATTCGGACGGGATCTGAAGCTTTCTTT. Residues: CASIRTGSEAFF.

The rearrangement uses TRBV28 and TRBJ1-3; D is perhaps TRBD1 (5 bases). The CDR3 has 15 amino acids. Trimming took off 6 bases at V and 0 bases at J, with 12 bases between the two ends. Germline V gene lookup returns CDR1 MDHEN and CDR2 SYDVKM. The CDR3, as DNA: TGTGCCAGCAGACCACAAGGGACCTCTGGAAACACCATATATTTT. It yields the protein CASRPQGTSGNTIYF.

This clone was seen once. The chain has TRBV7-2 and TRBJ2-3; D is uncertain. The CDR3 extends over 13 amino acids. V gave up 5 bases and J gave up 3 bases, with 9 bases separating them. CDR1 SGHTA and CDR2 FQGNSA come from the germline V gene. CDR3 sequence reads: CASSPIVTDTQYF. The DNA for the CDR3 is TGTGCCAGCAGCCCTATAGTGACAGATACGCAGTATTTT. Together with reference TRBV7-2 and TRBJ2-3, the CDR3 gives the full variable domain: GAGVSQSPSNKVTEKGKDVELRCDPISGHTALYWYRQSLGQGLEFLIYFQGNSAPDKSGLPSDRFSAERTGGSVSTLTIQRTQQEDSAVYLCASSPIVTDTQYFGPGTRLTVL.

The chain combines TRBV14 with TRBJ2-7; possibly TRBD2 for D (6 bases). CDR1 and CDR2 from the germline V gene are SGHDN and FVKESK. The CDR3 has 14 amino acids. Trimming removed 4 bases at V and 5 bases at J, with 15 bases between. The DNA for the CDR3 is TGTGCCAGCAGCCTAAGTGGACTATGGGACGAGCAGTACTTC. It codes for CASSLSGLWDEQYF.

CDR3 in amino acids: CASSQARPTSGGTTDTQYF. In DNA form, the CDR3 reads TGCGCCAGCAGCCAAGCGCGCCCTACTAGCGGGGGCACCACAGATACGCAGTATTTT. The V and J genes are TRBV4-1 and TRBJ2-3, with TRBD2 matching 11 bases. Germline V gives CDR1 MGHRA, CDR2 YSYEKL. The V segment lost 1 base and the J segment 2 bases; nucleotides outside the gene matches: 11. This CDR3 has 19 residues.

This clone was seen just once. The CDR3: CASSLEGAADTQYF. Here the CDR3 DNA reads TGCGCCAGCAGCCTGGAGGGAGCGGCAGATACGCAGTATTTT. This sequence joins TRBV5-1 and TRBJ2-3; TRBD2 might be the D (6 bases). The CDR3 sequence is 14 residues long. The germline gives CDR1 SGHRS, CDR2 YFSETQ. With 4 bases removed from V and 4 bases from J, the gap between germline ends came to 13 bases.

A word on this clone: The sample carries other DNA sequences with the same CDR3. J is TRBJ1-4 and V is TRBV6-5, with TRBD1 matching 9 bases. V lost 0 bases to trimming and J lost 8 bases; unmatched junction nucleotides: 4. The CDR3 has 15 amino acids. Germline loops: CDR1 MNHEY, CDR2 SVGAGI. The CDR3 protein is CASSYSGQGQEKLFF. The DNA of the CDR3 is TGTGCCAGCAGTTACTCGGGACAGGGACAGGAAAAACTGTTTTTT.

Remarks on this clone: This sample includes further DNA sequences coding for the same CDR3. The chain employs TRBV5-1 and TRBJ1-3; D is unresolved. The CDR3 has 13 amino acids. From germline, CDR1 is SGHRS and CDR2 YFSETQ. V was trimmed by 4 bases and J by 3 bases, leaving 8 bases between them. CDR3 DNA sequence: TGCGCCAGCAGCCCGCCCGGTGGAAACACCATATATTTT. Its protein is CASSPPGGNTIYF.

CDR3 protein: CASSNRDRGYEQYF. CDR3 DNA: TGTGCCAGTAGTAACCGGGACAGGGGTTACGAGCAGTACTTC. The chain carries TRBV19 and TRBJ2-7, with 10 bases identical to TRBD1. This CDR3 region has 14 residues. From germline, CDR1 is LNHDA and CDR2 SQIVND (reference sequence). Germline trimming cut 4 bases from V and 4 bases from J; bases unmatched to any gene: 4.

The chain is built from TRBV2 and TRBJ2-1; 8 bases are a match to TRBD1. The CDR3 has 15 amino acids. J lost 0 bases, V lost 5 bases, and 3 bases had no gene match. CDR1 and CDR2 (germline): SNHLY, FYNNEI. In DNA, the CDR3 is TGTGCCAGCAGTAGGACAGGGAGCTCCTACAATGAGCAGTTCTTC. It is translated as CASSRTGSSYNEQFF.

The gene calls are TRBV6-5 and TRBJ2-7, with 9 bases identical to TRBD2. J lost 10 bases, V lost 7 bases, and 14 bases had no gene match. There are 14 residues in the CDR3. CDR1 is MNHEY, CDR2 SVGAGI, per germline. CDR3 coding DNA: TGTGCCAGCACCCACGGCAATAGCGGGAGACATCAGTACTTC. It yields the protein CASTHGNSGRHQYF.

In the case of this clone: Other DNA sequences of this sample code for an identical CDR3. V usage is TRBV5-5 and J usage is TRBJ2-5; no definite D call. This CDR3 has 13 residues. The germline CDR1 and CDR2 sequences are SGHKS and YYEKEE (reference sequence). V lost 1 base, J lost 2 bases, and 6 bases lay in between. CDR3 sequence (DNA): TGTGCCAGCAGCTTGTACAGACAAGAGACCCAGTACTTC. Encoded protein: CASSLYRQETQYF. The full variable domain, rest sourced from reference TRBV5-5 and TRBJ2-5, is DAGVTQSPTHLIKTRGQQVTLRCSPISGHKSVSWYQQVLGQGPQFIFQYYEKEERGRGNFPDRFSARQFPNYSSELNVNALLLGDSALYLCASSLYRQETQYFGPGTRLLVL.

The chain has TRBV5-4 and TRBJ1-4; unclear D gene. Trimming took 3 bases from V and 8 from J, leaving 14 bases between them. The CDR3 is 14 amino acids. The germline V gene has CDR1 SGHNT and CDR2 YYREEE (reference sequence). Here the CDR3 DNA reads TGTGCCAGCAGCTCTCAAGCAGCGGGGGAAAAACTGTTTTTT. It translates to CASSSQAAGEKLFF.

This clone was seen a single time. The V call is TRBV4-2, the J call TRBJ2-1; 10 nucleotides align to TRBD2. J was trimmed by 3 bases and V by 4 bases; bases with no gene match: 6. This CDR3 has 16 residues. In germline, CDR1 is LGHNA, CDR2 YNFKEQ. The CDR3 DNA reads TGTGCCAGCAGCCGCCGATCTAGCGGGAGCTACAATGAGCAGTTCTTC. This gives the protein CASSRRSSGSYNEQFF.

This clone was seen just once. The DNA for the CDR3 is TGTGCCAGCAGCCTCACAGTATATGGCACAGATACGCAGTATTTT. Protein: CASSLTVYGTDTQYF. The chain has TRBV7-2 and TRBJ2-3; D remains unclear. The length of the CDR3 is 15 residues. V was shortened by 5 bases and J by 1 base, with 13 bases between the two germline ends. Germline values: CDR1 SGHTA, CDR2 FQGNSA.

V usage is TRBV14 and J usage is TRBJ1-2; 7 bases map to TRBD1. From germline, CDR1 is SGHDN and CDR2 FVKESK. Trimming took 2 bases from V and 0 from J; bases not matched to a gene: 6. The CDR3 covers 16 residues. The CDR3 sequence: CASSQMKTGTNYGYTF. Here the CDR3 DNA reads TGTGCCAGCAGCCAAATGAAGACAGGGACTAACTATGGCTACACCTTC.

J is TRBJ2-3 and V is TRBV10-3; 12 nucleotides line up with TRBD2. With 2 bases clipped from V and 3 bases from J, the junction kept 3 bases outside the gene matches. The CDR3 runs to 16 residues. CDR1 is ENHRY, CDR2 SYGVKD, per germline. Here the CDR3 reads CAISEGLAGFTDTQYF. CDR3 coding DNA: TGTGCCATCAGTGAGGGACTAGCGGGATTTACAGATACGCAGTATTTT.

The chain recombines TRBV5-1 with TRBJ2-7; D perhaps matches TRBD2 (5 bases). Germline V gene lookup returns CDR1 SGHRS and CDR2 YFSETQ. This CDR3 has 17 amino acids. The V end lost 6 bases, the J end lost 2 bases, and 24 bases lay between the germline ends. The CDR3 nucleotides are TGCGCCAGCAAAGAACGGGGATCTCCCTTAGCAGCCTACGAGCAGTACTTC. It translates to CASKERGSPLAAYEQYF.

The rearrangement links TRBV19 to TRBJ2-1; 7 bases fit TRBD2. Germline trimming cut 7 bases from V and 3 bases from J; bases unmatched to any gene: 9. From germline, CDR1 is LNHDA and CDR2 SQIVND (reference sequence). The CDR3 loop spans 15 amino acids. The CDR3 spells CASTWTSRNYNEQFF. The DNA of the CDR3 is TGTGCCAGTACCTGGACTAGTCGAAACTACAATGAGCAGTTCTTC.

The rearrangement links TRBV5-1 to TRBJ2-7; 7 bases are shared with TRBD1. The CDR3 is made up of 14 amino acids. Germline V gives CDR1 SGHRS, CDR2 YFSETQ. Unmatched junction bases numbered 8, after V lost 2 bases and J lost 6 bases. CDR3 coding DNA: TGCGCCAGCAGCTTAGGGACAGCACAACTCGAGCAGTACTTC. Protein product: CASSLGTAQLEQYF.

This sequence joins TRBV5-4 and TRBJ2-7, with 11 bases lining up with TRBD1. Germline V gene sequence: CDR1 SGHNT, CDR2 YYREEE (reference sequence). The junction had 2 bases not matched to a gene; V was cut back by 4 bases and J by 2 bases. This CDR3 comprises 14 residues. CDR3 sequence (DNA): TGTGCCAGCAGCGGGACAGGGGGGACCTACGAGCAGTACTTC. Its protein is CASSGTGGTYEQYF. The full variable domain, its missing parts supplied by reference TRBV5-4 and TRBJ2-7, is ETGVTQSPTHLIKTRGQQVTLRCSSQSGHNTVSWYQQALGQGPQFIFQYYREEENGRGNFPPRFSGLQFPNYSSELNVNALELDDSALYLCASSGTGGTYEQYFGPGTRLTVT.

The V gene is TRBV6-6, the J gene TRBJ2-7; D is undetermined. CDR1 and CDR2 from the germline V gene are MNHNY and SVGAGI (reference sequence). The V end was cut by 0 bases, the J end by 3 bases, with 9 bases between. The CDR3 runs 14 residues. CDR3 protein: CASSYSGTFYEQYF. The DNA of the CDR3 is TGTGCCAGCAGTTACTCGGGCACATTCTACGAGCAGTACTTC.